These 4 T cell receptor beta chains were all obtained from the same sample, sequenced in a study of cytomegalovirus exposure and HLA in healthy donors. The PCR contained 60 Vbeta and 13 Jbeta primers. Only in-frame clones appear in the TCRdb table, and some are missing; sequencing was by immunoSEQ multiplex PCR. The sample lists around 100,000 clones, about 81% seen once, with more than 9% in the top ten. The sequencing input was PBMCs. The receptors shown here come from a man aged 50-60 years in good health and CMV-seronegative.

The chain combines TRBV4-1 with TRBJ2-1; TRBD1 agrees at 9 bases. Per the germline V gene, CDR1 is MGHRA and CDR2 is YSYEKL. This CDR3 comprises 16 residues. The J segment lost 8 bases and the V segment lost 4 bases, leaving 12 bases of the junction unmatched. The DNA of the CDR3 is TGCGCCAGCAGCCCATCCCTCGGGACAGGGAGCGATGAGCAGTTCTTC. Translation: CASSPSLGTGSDEQFF.

The V call is TRBV6-5, the J call TRBJ2-5, with D uncertain. CDR1 MNHEY and CDR2 SVGAGI come from the germline V gene. The CDR3 is 13 amino acids. V was pared by 2 bases and J by 2 bases, with 6 bases between. The CDR3 DNA reads as TGTGCCAGCAGTTACCCCAATCAAGAGACCCAGTACTTC. This gives the protein CASSYPNQETQYF.

The V call is TRBV2, the J call TRBJ2-1; D may be TRBD2 (7 bases). Germline CDR1 reads SNHLY; CDR2 reads FYNNEI. V dropped 7 bases and J dropped 5 bases, with 15 bases sitting between them. This CDR3 has 14 residues. CDR3 in DNA: TGTGCCAGCAATAGGGGGGGGGCTAACAATGAGCAGTTCTTC. Translated: CASNRGGANNEQFF. The full variable domain, completed using reference TRBV2 and TRBJ2-1, is EPEVTQTPSHQVTQMGQEVILRCVPISNHLYFYWYRQILGQKVEFLVSFYNNEISEKSEIFDDQFSVERPDGSNFTLKIRSTKLEDSAMYFCASNRGGANNEQFFGPGTRLTVL.

The chain combines TRBV7-2 with TRBJ2-7; 7 bases fit TRBD2. The CDR3 is 15 residues long. CDR1 and CDR2 from the germline V gene are SGHTA and FQGNSA. V lost 5 bases, J lost 3 bases, and 10 bases stayed unmatched. The CDR3 DNA reads TGTGCCAGCAGCCAGGGAGGAGCGGGGTTCTACGAGCAGTACTTC. Its protein is CASSQGGAGFYEQYF.